The rows below give T cell receptor beta chains drawn from one sample of a study of read filtering for tumor transcriptome and immune sequencing. MiXCR was run by TCRdb on the reads, yielding one entry per CDR3 protein. The profile shows 130,000 or so distinct CDR3 sequences, approximately 13% of them singletons. Specimen: a population of CD138-negative cells sorted from bone marrow. The receptors were gathered from a donor at least 40 years old with multiple myeloma. CDR3s include the opening cysteine and the closing phenylalanine or tryptophan. Fields, in order: clone size, J gene, D gene, V gene, CDR3 DNA, CDR3 protein. The D gene is left open where the match is weak. Only part of the rows carry a size: once, few, many, or a class if the clone is expanded.

abundance: many; j_gene: TRBJ2-3; d_gene: TRBD2; v_gene: TRBV30; CDR3nt: TGTGCCTGGAGCAGGACTAGCGGGAGGTACGGCACAGATACGCAGTATTTT; CDR3aa: CAWSRTSGRYGTDTQYF
abundance: many; j_gene: TRBJ2-3; d_gene: .; v_gene: TRBV7-9; CDR3nt: TGTGCCAGCAGCTTAGTAGCGTTCAGCACAGATACGCAGTATTTT; CDR3aa: CASSLVAFSTDTQYF
abundance: many; j_gene: TRBJ2-3; d_gene: TRBD1; v_gene: TRBV13; CDR3nt: TGTGCCAGCGAACAGGGGGCAGATACGCAGTATTTT; CDR3aa: CASEQGADTQYF
abundance: many; j_gene: TRBJ1-5; d_gene: .; v_gene: TRBV6-1; CDR3nt: TGTGCCAGCAGGATTGGCACATGGGATCAGCCCCAGCATTTT; CDR3aa: CASRIGTWDQPQHF
abundance: many; j_gene: TRBJ1-4; d_gene: .; v_gene: TRBV9; CDR3nt: TGTGCCAGCAGCGTAGCCCCTAAGGGTGTAAATGAAAAACTGTTTTTT; CDR3aa: CASSVAPKGVNEKLFF
abundance: many; j_gene: TRBJ2-3; d_gene: TRBD2; v_gene: TRBV20-1; CDR3nt: TGCAGTGCTAGATTCGGCGGGAGGGGTGGAGATACGCAGTATTTT; CDR3aa: CSARFGGRGGDTQYF
abundance: few; j_gene: TRBJ2-6; d_gene: .; v_gene: TRBV30; CDR3nt: TGTGCCTGCCCCAGGGCCTCTGGGGCCAACGTCCTGACTTTC; CDR3aa: CACPRASGANVLTF
abundance: many; j_gene: TRBJ2-7; d_gene: TRBD1; v_gene: TRBV15; CDR3nt: TGTGCCACCAGCGGGGACAGGGGGTTCTACGAGCAGTACTTC; CDR3aa: CATSGDRGFYEQYF
abundance: many; j_gene: TRBJ2-7; d_gene: TRBD2; v_gene: TRBV6-5; CDR3nt: TGTGCCAGCAGTTCCTCTCTTAGCGGGAGCTACGAGCAGTACTTC; CDR3aa: CASSSSLSGSYEQYF
abundance: many; j_gene: TRBJ2-7; d_gene: TRBD2; v_gene: TRBV20-1; CDR3nt: TGCAGTGCTAGGGGCGGGGGGCTAAGATACGAGCAGTACTTC; CDR3aa: CSARGGGLRYEQYF
abundance: few; j_gene: TRBJ2-3; d_gene: TRBD2; v_gene: TRBV12-3/TRBV12-4; CDR3nt: TGTGCCAGCAGTTCTACTAGCGGGGCCACAGATACGCAGTATTTT; CDR3aa: CASSSTSGATDTQYF
abundance: many; j_gene: TRBJ2-7; d_gene: TRBD2; v_gene: TRBV20-1; CDR3nt: TGCAGTGCTCGGGTACTAGCGGGAGACGAGCAGTACTTC; CDR3aa: CSARVLAGDEQYF
abundance: many; j_gene: TRBJ1-4; d_gene: .; v_gene: TRBV20-1; CDR3nt: TGCAGTGCTAGCTTCCCCTATGGGGGAAGGAGTGAAAAACTGTTTTTT; CDR3aa: CSASFPYGGRSEKLFF
abundance: many; j_gene: TRBJ2-1; d_gene: TRBD2; v_gene: TRBV4-1; CDR3nt: TGCGCCAGCAGCCCCTGGGCGGGGGGGAAGCGGAATGAGCAGTTCTTC; CDR3aa: CASSPWAGGKRNEQFF
abundance: many; j_gene: TRBJ1-5; d_gene: .; v_gene: TRBV7-9; CDR3nt: TGTGCCAGCAGCTTAGGCATTCGGGGAAATCAGCCCCAGCATTTT; CDR3aa: CASSLGIRGNQPQHF
abundance: many; j_gene: TRBJ2-3; d_gene: .; v_gene: TRBV14; CDR3nt: TGTGCCAGCAGCCCCAGAAGGTCCCTGGGGGCAGATACGCAGTATTTT; CDR3aa: CASSPRRSLGADTQYF
abundance: many; j_gene: TRBJ2-1; d_gene: .; v_gene: TRBV6-1; CDR3nt: TGTGCCAGCAGTGAGCTGTACAATGAGCAGTTCTTC; CDR3aa: CASSELYNEQFF
abundance: .; j_gene: TRBJ2-2; d_gene: .; v_gene: TRBV7-2; CDR3nt: TGTGCCAGCAGTCCCTTTGAAGGGTATACCGGGGAGCTGTTTTTT; CDR3aa: CASSPFEGYTGELFF
abundance: many; j_gene: TRBJ2-2; d_gene: .; v_gene: TRBV24-1; CDR3nt: TGTGCCACCAGTGATTGGAGGGGGCAGTTTTCCGGGGAGCTGTTTTTT; CDR3aa: CATSDWRGQFSGELFF
abundance: many; j_gene: TRBJ2-1; d_gene: .; v_gene: TRBV11-2; CDR3nt: TGTGCCAGCAGCTTTAACTTCGGACGAGCCTACAATGAGCAGTTCTTC; CDR3aa: CASSFNFGRAYNEQFF
abundance: many; j_gene: TRBJ2-2; d_gene: TRBD2; v_gene: TRBV6-6; CDR3nt: TGTGCCACCCTTCGGACTAGCGGGAGGGGTGGCACCGGGGAGCTGTTTTTT; CDR3aa: CATLRTSGRGGTGELFF
abundance: few; j_gene: TRBJ2-3; d_gene: TRBD1; v_gene: TRBV7-9; CDR3nt: TGTGCCAGCAGCTTCGGGGACAGGGGGGTTAAGGATACGCAGTATTTT; CDR3aa: CASSFGDRGVKDTQYF
abundance: many; j_gene: TRBJ2-7; d_gene: .; v_gene: TRBV4-3; CDR3nt: TGCGCCAGCAGCCAAGATCACGGGGACTACGAGCAGTACTTC; CDR3aa: CASSQDHGDYEQYF
abundance: .; j_gene: TRBJ2-1; d_gene: .; v_gene: TRBV6-1; CDR3nt: TGTGCCAGCAGTGAGGTAACAAGCAGCAGGTTCTTC; CDR3aa: CASSEVTSSRFF
abundance: many; j_gene: TRBJ1-2; d_gene: .; v_gene: TRBV29-1; CDR3nt: TGCAGCGTTGACCCAGGGGCGGGCTATGGCTACACCTTC; CDR3aa: CSVDPGAGYGYTF
abundance: few; j_gene: TRBJ2-1; d_gene: TRBD2; v_gene: TRBV29-1; CDR3nt: TGCAGCGTAGCAGTCGGGACTAGCGGGATCAATGAGCAGTTCTTC; CDR3aa: CSVAVGTSGINEQFF
abundance: medium-sized; j_gene: TRBJ2-1; d_gene: .; v_gene: TRBV21-1; CDR3nt: TGTGCCAGCAGCACCCATGGAGGTCTCGATGAGCAGTTCTTC; CDR3aa: CASSTHGGLDEQFF
abundance: many; j_gene: TRBJ1-5; d_gene: .; v_gene: TRBV5-1; CDR3nt: TGCGCCAGCAGCCCAATGTCGGATCAGCCCCAGCATTTT; CDR3aa: CASSPMSDQPQHF
abundance: many; j_gene: TRBJ2-1; d_gene: .; v_gene: TRBV11-2; CDR3nt: TGTGCCAGCAGCTTAAGTGCGGGCCATTTGGGGAATGAGCAGTTCTTC; CDR3aa: CASSLSAGHLGNEQFF
abundance: many; j_gene: TRBJ1-2; d_gene: TRBD1; v_gene: TRBV29-1; CDR3nt: TGCAGCGTTTCTCCGGGACAGGGTTTGAATGGCTACACCTTC; CDR3aa: CSVSPGQGLNGYTF
abundance: once; j_gene: TRBJ2-1; d_gene: TRBD2; v_gene: TRBV7-9; CDR3nt: TGTGCCAGCAGCTCCAGAGCCGGACTAGCGGGAAATAATGAGCAGTTCTTC; CDR3aa: CASSSRAGLAGNNEQFF
abundance: many; j_gene: TRBJ1-2; d_gene: .; v_gene: TRBV19; CDR3nt: TGTGCCAGTAGGGCAGGGCAAGATGGCTACACCTTC; CDR3aa: CASRAGQDGYTF
abundance: many; j_gene: TRBJ1-5; d_gene: .; v_gene: TRBV7-2; CDR3nt: TGTGCCAGCAGCTATCTCCCCGGGAGGGATTATAGCAATCAGCCCCAGCATTTT; CDR3aa: CASSYLPGRDYSNQPQHF
abundance: many; j_gene: TRBJ2-7; d_gene: .; v_gene: TRBV7-9; CDR3nt: TGTGCCAGCAGCTACGCTTCGGTCCCCGACGAGCAGTACTTC; CDR3aa: CASSYASVPDEQYF
abundance: .; j_gene: TRBJ2-1; d_gene: .; v_gene: TRBV7-9; CDR3nt: TGTGCCAGCACCGCCATCTCGAGTGAGCAGCTCTTC; CDR3aa: CASTAISSEQLF
abundance: .; j_gene: TRBJ2-2; d_gene: TRBD2; v_gene: TRBV7-9; CDR3nt: TGTGCCAGCAGGTGGACTAGCGGAGACGGGGAGCTGTTTTTT; CDR3aa: CASRWTSGDGELFF
abundance: many; j_gene: TRBJ2-1; d_gene: .; v_gene: TRBV5-5; CDR3nt: TGTGCCAGCCGACACGCATGGGCCAACAATGAGCAGTTCTTC; CDR3aa: CASRHAWANNEQFF
abundance: many; j_gene: TRBJ1-1; d_gene: .; v_gene: TRBV7-2; CDR3nt: TGTGCCAGCAGCCCCAACAGTTACACTGAAGCTTTCTTT; CDR3aa: CASSPNSYTEAFF
abundance: many; j_gene: TRBJ2-1; d_gene: TRBD2; v_gene: TRBV12-3/TRBV12-4; CDR3nt: TGTGCCAGCAGTTTAGAATCCGGGACTAGCGGGAGTAATGAGCAGTTCTTC; CDR3aa: CASSLESGTSGSNEQFF
abundance: many; j_gene: TRBJ2-3; d_gene: .; v_gene: TRBV5-1; CDR3nt: TGTGCCAGCAGCTTGGCCGGGGACAGCACAGATACGCAGTATTTT; CDR3aa: CASSLAGDSTDTQYF
abundance: few; j_gene: TRBJ1-1; d_gene: TRBD1; v_gene: TRBV9; CDR3nt: TGTGCCAGCAGCGTAGAGGGCAGGGGGGACACTGAAGTTTTCTTT; CDR3aa: CASSVEGRGDTEVFF
abundance: many; j_gene: TRBJ1-3; d_gene: .; v_gene: TRBV7-3; CDR3nt: TGTGCCAGCAGCCCAGGACAGCTTTCCTCTGGAAACACCATATATTTT; CDR3aa: CASSPGQLSSGNTIYF
abundance: many; j_gene: TRBJ2-3; d_gene: .; v_gene: TRBV7-2; CDR3nt: TGTGCCAGCAGTCTCCCGAGCGGCAGGCCGGGCATAGATACGCAGTATTTT; CDR3aa: CASSLPSGRPGIDTQYF
abundance: many; j_gene: TRBJ2-7; d_gene: .; v_gene: TRBV7-3; CDR3nt: TGTGCCAGCAGCCCCGGACTGGGGAGTGAGTACGAGCAGTACTTC; CDR3aa: CASSPGLGSEYEQYF
abundance: many; j_gene: TRBJ2-2; d_gene: .; v_gene: TRBV7-2; CDR3nt: TGTGCCAGCAGCTTAGACGTCAACACCGGGGAGCTGTTTTTT; CDR3aa: CASSLDVNTGELFF
abundance: few; j_gene: TRBJ2-2; d_gene: TRBD1; v_gene: TRBV7-3; CDR3nt: TGTGCCAGCAGCGCTACAGGGGGCGGGGAGCTGTTTTTT; CDR3aa: CASSATGGGELFF
abundance: many; j_gene: TRBJ1-5; d_gene: .; v_gene: TRBV5-6; CDR3nt: TGTGCCAGCAGCTCAGGAGGGAATCAGCCCCAGCATTTT; CDR3aa: CASSSGGNQPQHF
abundance: .; j_gene: TRBJ2-7; d_gene: TRBD1; v_gene: TRBV18; CDR3nt: TGTGCCAGCTCTTTTACGGGACAGGGGAACTACGAGCAGTACTTC; CDR3aa: CASSFTGQGNYEQYF
abundance: many; j_gene: TRBJ2-5; d_gene: TRBD2; v_gene: TRBV5-1; CDR3nt: TGCGCCAGCAGCCATAGCGGGAGTGGAGAGACCCAGTACTTC; CDR3aa: CASSHSGSGETQYF
abundance: many; j_gene: TRBJ2-1; d_gene: .; v_gene: TRBV29-1; CDR3nt: TGCAGCGTTGAAGGTGGCCTAAGACAAGGGAATGAGCAGTTCTTC; CDR3aa: CSVEGGLRQGNEQFF
abundance: many; j_gene: TRBJ1-1; d_gene: .; v_gene: TRBV6-1; CDR3nt: TGTGCCAGCAGTGAAGTTTGGGGCAGGGGAATGAACACTGAAGCTTTCTTT; CDR3aa: CASSEVWGRGMNTEAFF
abundance: few; j_gene: TRBJ1-3; d_gene: .; v_gene: TRBV3-1; CDR3nt: TGTGCCAGCAAAGGCCTCGGAAACACCATATATTTT; CDR3aa: CASKGLGNTIYF
abundance: many; j_gene: TRBJ2-7; d_gene: TRBD2; v_gene: TRBV3-1; CDR3nt: TGTGCCAGCAGCCGGACCCCGGGGGGGCAGTACTTC; CDR3aa: CASSRTPGGQYF
abundance: many; j_gene: TRBJ1-5; d_gene: .; v_gene: TRBV19; CDR3nt: TGTGCCAGTAGTCGGACACTTGATCAGCCCCAGCATTTT; CDR3aa: CASSRTLDQPQHF
abundance: many; j_gene: TRBJ2-3; d_gene: TRBD1; v_gene: TRBV19; CDR3nt: TGTGCCAGTAGTACCACCCGACAGGGGGCGAGCACAGATACGCAGTATTTT; CDR3aa: CASSTTRQGASTDTQYF
abundance: many; j_gene: TRBJ1-1; d_gene: .; v_gene: TRBV6-1; CDR3nt: TGTGCCAGCAGTGAATCGAGAGGGACAGAAGCTTTCTTT; CDR3aa: CASSESRGTEAFF
abundance: many; j_gene: TRBJ2-1; d_gene: .; v_gene: TRBV15; CDR3nt: TGTGCCACCAGTAATACCTCCACTGAGCAGTTCTTC; CDR3aa: CATSNTSTEQFF
abundance: many; j_gene: TRBJ2-5; d_gene: .; v_gene: TRBV6-5; CDR3nt: TGTGCCAGCAGTTACAGGCTCGAATATCCGTACCAAGAGACCCAGTACTTC; CDR3aa: CASSYRLEYPYQETQYF
abundance: many; j_gene: TRBJ2-1; d_gene: TRBD1; v_gene: TRBV24-1; CDR3nt: TGTGCCACCAGTGATTCCGGGACAGGGGATCACAATGAGCAGTTCTTC; CDR3aa: CATSDSGTGDHNEQFF